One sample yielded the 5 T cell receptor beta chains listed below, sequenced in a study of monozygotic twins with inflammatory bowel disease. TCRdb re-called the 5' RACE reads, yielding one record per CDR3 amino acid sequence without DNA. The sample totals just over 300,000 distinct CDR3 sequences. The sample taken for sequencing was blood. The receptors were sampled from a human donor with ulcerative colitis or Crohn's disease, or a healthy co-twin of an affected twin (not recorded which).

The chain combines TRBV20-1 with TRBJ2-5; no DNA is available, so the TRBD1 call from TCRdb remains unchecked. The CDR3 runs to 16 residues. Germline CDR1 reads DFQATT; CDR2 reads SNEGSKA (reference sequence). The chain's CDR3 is CSARSLAGGQGETQYF.

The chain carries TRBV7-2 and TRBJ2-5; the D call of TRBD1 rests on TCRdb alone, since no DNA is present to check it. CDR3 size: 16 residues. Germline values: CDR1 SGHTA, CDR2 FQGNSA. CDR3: CASSLVGTGLIETQYF.

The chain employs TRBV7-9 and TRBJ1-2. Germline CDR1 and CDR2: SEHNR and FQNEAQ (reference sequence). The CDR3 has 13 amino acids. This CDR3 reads CASSSTPSFGYTF.

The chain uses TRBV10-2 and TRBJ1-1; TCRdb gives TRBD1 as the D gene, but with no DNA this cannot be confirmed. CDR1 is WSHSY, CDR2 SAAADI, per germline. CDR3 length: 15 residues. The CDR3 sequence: CASRDYEGGRTEAFF.

The CDR3 loop is CASSLWTARDLEQFF. This chain connects TRBV7-2 to TRBJ2-1; TCRdb's D call, TRBD2, is unchecked because there is no DNA. Germline-derived CDR1 and CDR2 are SGHTA and FQGNSA. This CDR3 comprises 15 residues.